Listed below are T cell receptor beta chains from one sample, sequenced in a study of T cells in tumors after PD-1 blockade. Profiled with immunoSEQ multiplex PCR; TCRdb holds only in-frame clones, not every one. Of around 34,000 clones listed, 73% are singletons. The source was PBMCs, collected after anti-PD-1 treatment. Receptor source: a human donor with basal cell carcinoma. The CDR3 runs from the conserved cysteine through the conserved F or W. The order of the fields is D gene, J gene, clone size, V gene, CDR3 protein, CDR3 DNA. The D gene is left open where the match is weak. Expanded clones are given a class, and other clones once, few, many or no size at all.

D gene: TRBD1; J gene: TRBJ1-4; clone size: .; V gene: TRBV11-1; CDR3 protein: CASSLDRGTSEKLFF; CDR3 DNA: TGTGCCAGCAGTTTGGACAGGGGGACTTCGGAAAAACTGTTTTTT
D gene: .; J gene: TRBJ1-1; clone size: .; V gene: TRBV27; CDR3 protein: CASSSGATEAFF; CDR3 DNA: TGTGCCAGCAGCTCTGGGGCCACTGAAGCTTTCTTT
D gene: TRBD1; J gene: TRBJ1-1; clone size: .; V gene: TRBV6-5; CDR3 protein: CASSLSTGHNTEAFF; CDR3 DNA: TGTGCCAGCAGTTTATCGACAGGGCATAACACTGAAGCTTTCTTT
D gene: .; J gene: TRBJ2-7; clone size: .; V gene: TRBV11-1; CDR3 protein: CASSHRWVGRDYEQYF; CDR3 DNA: TGTGCCAGCAGCCATAGGTGGGTTGGAAGGGACTACGAGCAGTACTTC
D gene: .; J gene: TRBJ1-1; clone size: .; V gene: TRBV6-2/TRBV6-3; CDR3 protein: CASSYSRGGGTEAFF; CDR3 DNA: TGTGCCAGCAGTTACTCGAGGGGGGGTGGCACTGAAGCTTTCTTT
D gene: .; J gene: TRBJ2-2; clone size: .; V gene: TRBV11-3; CDR3 protein: CASSLLYGNTGELFF; CDR3 DNA: TGTGCCAGCAGCTTACTATATGGGAACACCGGGGAGCTGTTTTTT
D gene: .; J gene: TRBJ1-1; clone size: .; V gene: TRBV6-6; CDR3 protein: CASSYSIAGSEAFF; CDR3 DNA: TGTGCCAGCAGTTACTCGATTGCAGGCAGTGAAGCTTTCTTT
D gene: .; J gene: TRBJ1-1; clone size: .; V gene: TRBV6-4; CDR3 protein: CASSDSGLPNTEAFF; CDR3 DNA: TGTGCCAGCAGTGACTCCGGACTCCCGAACACTGAAGCTTTCTTT
D gene: TRBD2; J gene: TRBJ2-5; clone size: .; V gene: TRBV18; CDR3 protein: CASSPRPWTSGTQETQYF; CDR3 DNA: TGTGCCAGCTCACCACGACCTTGGACTAGCGGGACCCAAGAGACCCAGTACTTC
D gene: .; J gene: TRBJ1-5; clone size: .; V gene: TRBV4-1; CDR3 protein: CASSQDRGALNQPQHF; CDR3 DNA: TGCGCCAGCAGCCAAGATCGGGGGGCACTAAATCAGCCCCAGCATTTT
D gene: TRBD2; J gene: TRBJ2-3; clone size: .; V gene: TRBV23-1; CDR3 protein: CASTGTSGITDTQYF; CDR3 DNA: TGCGCCAGCACCGGGACTAGCGGGATCACAGATACGCAGTATTTT
D gene: .; J gene: TRBJ1-4; clone size: .; V gene: TRBV2; CDR3 protein: CASSEFQGREKLFF; CDR3 DNA: TGTGCCAGCAGTGAGTTTCAGGGACGTGAAAAACTGTTTTTT
D gene: .; J gene: TRBJ1-1; clone size: .; V gene: TRBV28; CDR3 protein: CASSLGQGRAQRLNTEAFF; CDR3 DNA: TGTGCCAGCAGTTTGGGGCAGGGAAGGGCGCAGCGTTTGAACACTGAAGCTTTCTTT
D gene: TRBD1; J gene: TRBJ1-1; clone size: .; V gene: TRBV27; CDR3 protein: CASRVRDRGWNTEAFF; CDR3 DNA: TGTGCCAGCAGAGTCCGGGACAGGGGATGGAACACTGAAGCTTTCTTT
D gene: .; J gene: TRBJ2-3; clone size: .; V gene: TRBV19; CDR3 protein: CASSGQSTDTQYF; CDR3 DNA: TGTGCCAGTAGTGGGCAGAGCACAGATACGCAGTATTTT
D gene: TRBD1; J gene: TRBJ2-7; clone size: .; V gene: TRBV28; CDR3 protein: CASSLLGQPSYEQYF; CDR3 DNA: TGTGCCAGCAGTTTATTGGGACAGCCCTCCTACGAGCAGTACTTC
D gene: .; J gene: TRBJ1-2; clone size: few; V gene: TRBV12-3/TRBV12-4; CDR3 protein: CASSGWGVDGYTF; CDR3 DNA: TGTGCCAGCAGTGGGTGGGGGGTCGATGGCTACACCTTC
D gene: .; J gene: TRBJ1-5; clone size: .; V gene: TRBV4-2; CDR3 protein: CASSQDSGQLSNQPQHF; CDR3 DNA: TGTGCCAGCAGCCAAGATTCCGGACAGCTTAGCAATCAGCCCCAGCATTTT
D gene: .; J gene: TRBJ1-1; clone size: .; V gene: TRBV2; CDR3 protein: CASSEAPGAHTEAFF; CDR3 DNA: TGTGCCAGCAGTGAAGCGCCGGGGGCGCACACTGAAGCTTTCTTT
D gene: TRBD2; J gene: TRBJ2-1; clone size: .; V gene: TRBV14; CDR3 protein: CASGQTSGGANEQFF; CDR3 DNA: TGTGCCAGCGGCCAAACTAGCGGGGGGGCCAATGAGCAGTTCTTC
D gene: TRBD1; J gene: TRBJ2-5; clone size: .; V gene: TRBV5-1; CDR3 protein: CASSTGTGRETQYF; CDR3 DNA: TGCGCCAGCAGCACCGGGACAGGGAGAGAGACCCAGTACTTC
D gene: .; J gene: TRBJ2-6; clone size: .; V gene: TRBV7-2; CDR3 protein: CASSLGPPLISGANVLTF; CDR3 DNA: TGTGCCAGCAGCTTAGGGCCGCCCCTGATTTCTGGGGCCAACGTCCTGACTTTC
D gene: .; J gene: TRBJ2-1; clone size: once; V gene: TRBV15; CDR3 protein: CATSRDRNEQFF; CDR3 DNA: TGTGCCACCAGCAGAGATCGCAATGAGCAGTTCTTC
D gene: TRBD2; J gene: TRBJ2-7; clone size: once; V gene: TRBV6-2/TRBV6-3; CDR3 protein: CASSYRGASGDSYEQYF; CDR3 DNA: TGTGCCAGCAGTTACCGGGGTGCTAGCGGAGATTCCTACGAGCAGTACTTC
D gene: .; J gene: TRBJ2-5; clone size: .; V gene: TRBV4-3; CDR3 protein: CASSQETREGTQYF; CDR3 DNA: TGCGCCAGCAGCCAAGAAACGCGGGAAGGGACCCAGTACTTC
D gene: TRBD1; J gene: TRBJ1-4; clone size: .; V gene: TRBV19; CDR3 protein: CASSTDRVGEKLFF; CDR3 DNA: TGTGCCAGTAGTACGGACAGGGTTGGTGAAAAACTGTTTTTT
D gene: .; J gene: TRBJ2-2; clone size: .; V gene: TRBV7-2; CDR3 protein: CASSSDGMNTGELFF; CDR3 DNA: TGTGCCAGCAGCTCCGACGGGATGAACACCGGGGAGCTGTTTTTT
D gene: .; J gene: TRBJ2-7; clone size: .; V gene: TRBV9; CDR3 protein: CASSVAGIGDYEQYF; CDR3 DNA: TGTGCCAGCAGCGTAGCAGGTATAGGGGACTACGAGCAGTACTTC
D gene: .; J gene: TRBJ1-5; clone size: .; V gene: TRBV12-3/TRBV12-4; CDR3 protein: CASSYAANQPQHF; CDR3 DNA: TGTGCCAGCAGTTACGCGGCCAATCAGCCCCAGCATTTT
D gene: TRBD1; J gene: TRBJ2-7; clone size: .; V gene: TRBV28; CDR3 protein: CASSYTGVGEQYF; CDR3 DNA: TGTGCCAGCAGTTATACAGGGGTTGGCGAGCAGTACTTC
D gene: TRBD2; J gene: TRBJ2-3; clone size: .; V gene: TRBV12-3/TRBV12-4; CDR3 protein: CASSFGTSGEEYF; CDR3 DNA: TGTGCCAGCAGTTTCGGGACTAGCGGGGAAGAATATTTT
D gene: .; J gene: TRBJ2-3; clone size: .; V gene: TRBV7-2; CDR3 protein: CASSLHSSAPRDTQYF; CDR3 DNA: TGTGCCAGCAGCCTCCACTCTAGCGCCCCGCGGGATACGCAGTATTTT
D gene: TRBD1; J gene: TRBJ1-5; clone size: few; V gene: TRBV2; CDR3 protein: CACQQGDSNQPQHF; CDR3 DNA: TGTGCCTGTCAACAGGGGGATAGCAATCAGCCCCAGCATTTT
D gene: .; J gene: TRBJ2-2; clone size: .; V gene: TRBV6-2/TRBV6-3; CDR3 protein: CASSYSGTFTSTGELFF; CDR3 DNA: TGTGCCAGCAGTTACTCGGGGACTTTTACTTCCACCGGGGAGCTGTTTTTT
D gene: .; J gene: TRBJ2-2; clone size: .; V gene: TRBV9; CDR3 protein: CASKGQVIDTGELFF; CDR3 DNA: TGTGCCAGCAAAGGGCAGGTAATCGACACCGGGGAGCTGTTTTTT
D gene: .; J gene: TRBJ1-1; clone size: .; V gene: TRBV19; CDR3 protein: CASSPQGLNTEAFF; CDR3 DNA: TGTGCCAGTAGTCCTCAGGGTTTGAACACTGAAGCTTTCTTT